A single T cell receptor beta chain is shown here with its context. No antigen is known for it. V was clipped by 2 bases and J by 1 base; unmatched bases: 4. Germline assignment: CDR1 KGHSH and CDR2 LQKENI. The CDR3 has 16 residues. This record belongs to a study of Tregs in tolerant kidney transplant recipients. As for the study in general: Mixed chimerism was transient after nonmyeloablative marrow transplants from related graft donors. General study points: Antigen-driven expansion was suggested because donor-specific Tregs expanded more than all Tregs in tolerant patients.

The repertoire was sequenced with immunoSEQ multiplex PCR; TCRdb's copy has only in-frame clones and lacks some. The table lists 60,000 to 95,000 clones, nearly 98% of them singletons. The V gene is TRBV18, the J gene TRBJ2-2; TRBD1 agrees at 7 bases. This TCR derives from a human donor who received a combined kidney and bone marrow transplant. This sample comprised CD4+ T cells from blood, obtained before the transplant. The CDR3 is CASSPTYRGNTGELFF. The DNA for the CDR3 is TGTGCCAGCTCACCAACTTACAGGGGGAACACCGGGGAGCTGTTTTTT.